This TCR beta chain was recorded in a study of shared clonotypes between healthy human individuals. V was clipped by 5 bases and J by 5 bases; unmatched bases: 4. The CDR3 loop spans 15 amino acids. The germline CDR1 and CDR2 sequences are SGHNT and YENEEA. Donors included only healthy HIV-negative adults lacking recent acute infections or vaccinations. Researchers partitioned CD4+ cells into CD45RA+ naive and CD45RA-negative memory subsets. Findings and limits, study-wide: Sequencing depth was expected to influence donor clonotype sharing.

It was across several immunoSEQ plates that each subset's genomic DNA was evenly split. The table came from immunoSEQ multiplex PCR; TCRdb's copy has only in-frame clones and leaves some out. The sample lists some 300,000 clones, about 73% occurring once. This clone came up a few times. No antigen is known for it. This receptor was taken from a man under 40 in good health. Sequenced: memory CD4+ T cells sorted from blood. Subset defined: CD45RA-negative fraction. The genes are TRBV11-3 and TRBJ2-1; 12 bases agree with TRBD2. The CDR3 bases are TGTGCCAGCAGCCGGACTAGCGGGGTAGACAATGAGCAGTTCTTC. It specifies CASSRTSGVDNEQFF.